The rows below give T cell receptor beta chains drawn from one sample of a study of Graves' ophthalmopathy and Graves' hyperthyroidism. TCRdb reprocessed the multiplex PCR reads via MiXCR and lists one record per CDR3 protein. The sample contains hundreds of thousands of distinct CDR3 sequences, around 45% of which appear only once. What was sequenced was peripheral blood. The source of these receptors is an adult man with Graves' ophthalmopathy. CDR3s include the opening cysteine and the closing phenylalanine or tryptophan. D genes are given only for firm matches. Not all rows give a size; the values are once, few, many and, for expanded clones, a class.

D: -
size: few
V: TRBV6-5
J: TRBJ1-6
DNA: TGTGCCAGCAGCTCAGGGAGTAGGGCCCTCCACTTT
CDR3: CASSSGSRALHF

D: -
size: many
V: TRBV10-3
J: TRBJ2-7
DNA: TGTGCCATCAGTTTGGACCCCCCCCTCTCCGAGCAGTACTTC
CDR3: CAISLDPPLSEQYF

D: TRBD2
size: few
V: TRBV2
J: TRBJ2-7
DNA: TGTGCCAGCAGCCGCCGGGGGGACCACGAGCAGTACTTC
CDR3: CASSRRGDHEQYF

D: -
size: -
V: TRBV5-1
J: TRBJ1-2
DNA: TGCGCCAGCAGCCGACGGGATTGGGGCTATGGCTACACCTTC
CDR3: CASSRRDWGYGYTF

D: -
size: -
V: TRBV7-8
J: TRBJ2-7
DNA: TGTGCCAGCAGCCTACAGGGCCAACCGGGGGAGCAGTACTTC
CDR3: CASSLQGQPGEQYF

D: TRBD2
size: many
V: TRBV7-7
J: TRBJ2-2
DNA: TGTGCTAGCAGTCCGCTAGCGGGGGACACCGGGGAGCTGTTTTTT
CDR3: CASSPLAGDTGELFF

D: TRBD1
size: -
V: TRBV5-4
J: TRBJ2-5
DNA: TGTGCCAGCAGCTTAGGGACAGGGGGATTCGACCAAGAGACCCAGTACTTC
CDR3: CASSLGTGGFDQETQYF

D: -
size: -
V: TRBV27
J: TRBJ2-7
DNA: TGTGCCAGCAGTTCCCGGGACAAGCTCTACGAGCAGTACTTC
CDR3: CASSSRDKLYEQYF

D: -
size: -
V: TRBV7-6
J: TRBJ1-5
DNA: TGTGCCAGCAGCCTGGACAGCCCGGGCTTAGGCAATCAGCCCCAGCATTTT
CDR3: CASSLDSPGLGNQPQHF

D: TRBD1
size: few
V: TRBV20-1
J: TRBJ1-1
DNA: TGCAGTGCGTTACAGGGGTCGCGAAACACTGAAGCTTTCTTT
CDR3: CSALQGSRNTEAFF

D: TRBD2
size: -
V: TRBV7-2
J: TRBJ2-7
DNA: TGTGCCAGCGCGCTAGCGGGTGAAACCTACGAGCAGTACTTC
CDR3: CASALAGETYEQYF

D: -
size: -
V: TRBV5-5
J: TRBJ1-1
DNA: TGTGCCAGCAGCCGGCTCCCTACAGAGAACACTGAAGCTTTCTTT
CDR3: CASSRLPTENTEAFF

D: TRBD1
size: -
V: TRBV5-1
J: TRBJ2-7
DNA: TGCGCCAGCAGCTTCGGGGGACAGGGCCCCTACGAGCAGTACTTC
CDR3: CASSFGGQGPYEQYF

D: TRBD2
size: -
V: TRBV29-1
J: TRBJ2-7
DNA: TGCAGCGTGGTACAGGCTAGCGGGAGCTCCTACGAGCAGTACTTC
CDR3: CSVVQASGSSYEQYF

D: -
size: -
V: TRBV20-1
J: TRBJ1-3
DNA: TGCAGTGCGGGCAACTCTGGAAACACCATATATTTT
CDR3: CSAGNSGNTIYF

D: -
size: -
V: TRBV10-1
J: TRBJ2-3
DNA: TGCGCCAGCAGTGAGTCGATTTCGGGGGATGTAAGGGCAGATACGCAGTATTTT
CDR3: CASSESISGDVRADTQYF

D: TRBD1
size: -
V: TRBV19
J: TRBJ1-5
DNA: TGTGCCAGTATGGGGGGACAGGGGTATCAGCCCCAGCATTTT
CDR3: CASMGGQGYQPQHF

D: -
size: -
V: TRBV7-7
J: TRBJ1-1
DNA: TGTGCTAGCAGCAGCATTAGAGGGGCTGAAGCTTTCTTT
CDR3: CASSSIRGAEAFF

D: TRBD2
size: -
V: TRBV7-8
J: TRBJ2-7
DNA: TGTGCCAGCAGCGCCACTAGCGGAGGCTCCTACGAGCAGTACTTC
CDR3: CASSATSGGSYEQYF

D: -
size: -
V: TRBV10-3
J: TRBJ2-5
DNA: TGTGCCAGCAGCCCGGGCCTTAGGGAGACCCAGTACTTC
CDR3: CASSPGLRETQYF

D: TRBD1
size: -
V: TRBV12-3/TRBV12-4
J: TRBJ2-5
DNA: TGTGCCAGCAGGCCACAGGGGACCCAAGAGACCCAGTACTTC
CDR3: CASRPQGTQETQYF

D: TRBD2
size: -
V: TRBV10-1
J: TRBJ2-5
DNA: TGCGCCAGCAGTGAGTGGAGCGGGGGGGCCCAAGAGTCCCAGTACTTC
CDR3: CASSEWSGGAQESQYF

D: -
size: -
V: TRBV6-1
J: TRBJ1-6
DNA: TGTGCCAGCAGTGAAAGGTTGACGGCCAATTCACCCCTCCACTTT
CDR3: CASSERLTANSPLHF

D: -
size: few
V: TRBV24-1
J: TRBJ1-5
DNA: TGTGCCACCAGTGACCGCCAGGGTAGCAATCAGCCCCAGCATTTT
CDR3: CATSDRQGSNQPQHF